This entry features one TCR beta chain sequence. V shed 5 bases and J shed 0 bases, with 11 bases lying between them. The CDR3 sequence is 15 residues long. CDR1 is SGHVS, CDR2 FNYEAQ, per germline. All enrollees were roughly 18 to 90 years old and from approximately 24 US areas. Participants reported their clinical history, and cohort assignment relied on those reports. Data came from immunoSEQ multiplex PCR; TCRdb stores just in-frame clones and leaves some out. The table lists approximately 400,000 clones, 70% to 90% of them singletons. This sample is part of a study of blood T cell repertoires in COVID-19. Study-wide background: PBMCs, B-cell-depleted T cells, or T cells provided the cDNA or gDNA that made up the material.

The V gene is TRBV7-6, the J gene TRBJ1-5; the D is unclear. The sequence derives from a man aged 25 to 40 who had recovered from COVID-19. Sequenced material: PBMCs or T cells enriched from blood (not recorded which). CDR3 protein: CASSLGSDSNQPQHF. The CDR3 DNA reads TGTGCCAGCAGCCTTGGCAGTGATAGCAATCAGCCCCAGCATTTT.